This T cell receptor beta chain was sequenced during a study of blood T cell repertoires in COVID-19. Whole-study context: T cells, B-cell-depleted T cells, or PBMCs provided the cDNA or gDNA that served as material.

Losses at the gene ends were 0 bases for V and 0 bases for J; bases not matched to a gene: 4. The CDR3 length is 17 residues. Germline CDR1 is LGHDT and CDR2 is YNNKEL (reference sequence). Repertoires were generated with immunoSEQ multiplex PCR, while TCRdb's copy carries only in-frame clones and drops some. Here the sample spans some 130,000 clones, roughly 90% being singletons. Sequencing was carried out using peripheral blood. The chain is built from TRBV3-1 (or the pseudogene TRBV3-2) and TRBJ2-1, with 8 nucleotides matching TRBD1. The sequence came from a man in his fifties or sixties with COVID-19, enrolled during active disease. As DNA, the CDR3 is TGTGCCAGCAGCCAAGACGGGACAGGCCTCTCCTACAATGAGCAGTTCTTC. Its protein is CASSQDGTGLSYNEQFF.